The 23 T cell receptor beta chains below come from one sample, sequenced in a study of T-cell reconstitution after alpha-beta-depleted transplantation in children. As it was prepared, the TCRbeta library received unique molecular identifiers. Using its own MiXCR run on the PCR reads, TCRdb lists one record per CDR3 protein. Among 85,000 to 120,000 distinct CDR3 sequences listed, approximately 5.4% were seen once. Source: PBMCs, mostly from graft donor cells, taken 60 days after TCRalphabeta/CD19-depleted stem cell transplant. The receptors originated from a female patient between 2 and 10 years old who had a stem cell transplant for Fanconi anemia, so the T cells may come from the graft donor.

This clonotype came up many times. This chain links TRBV29-1 with TRBJ2-7; 8 positions agree with TRBD2. CDR3 length equals 13 residues. Germline V CDR1 and CDR2: SQVTM, ANQGSEA. The V gene end was trimmed by 4 bases and the J gene end by 5 bases; junction bases not matched to a gene: 7. CDR3 region: CSVGSGGEDEQYF. The CDR3 DNA is TGCAGCGTTGGGTCGGGAGGGGAGGACGAGCAGTACTTC.

This clonotype occurred many times. The chain is built from TRBV24-1 and TRBJ2-7; TRBD1 matches 9 bases. Germline loops: CDR1 KGHDR, CDR2 SFDVKD. The CDR3 has 16 amino acids. V lost 3 bases, J lost 5 bases, and 10 bases stayed unmatched. The CDR3 region has the DNA TGTGCCACCAGTGATAACTCGGGACAGGGTTGGAACGAGCAGTACTTC. Translating it yields CATSDNSGQGWNEQYF.

In this sample, this clonotype turned up many times. The rearrangement links TRBV3-1 to TRBJ2-7, with D possibly matching TRBD1 (6 bases). V lost 8 bases to trimming and J lost 2 bases, with 13 bases between them. Germline-derived CDR1 and CDR2 are LGHDT and YNNKEL (reference sequence). The CDR3 is 13 residues long. The CDR3 reads CASGNRDTYEQYF. The CDR3, as DNA: TGTGCCAGCGGAAACCGGGACACCTACGAGCAGTACTTC.

This clonotype was counted many times. The chain uses TRBV6-5 and TRBJ2-1, with TRBD2 as a possible D gene (6 bases). The CDR3 length is 16 residues. Germline CDR1 and CDR2: MNHEY and SVGAGI. Trimming shortened V by 0 bases and J by 4 bases, and 13 bases separated the two germline ends. CDR3 region: CASSYSSGVSYNEQFF. CDR3 DNA: TGTGCCAGCAGTTACTCTAGCGGAGTCAGTTACAATGAGCAGTTCTTC.

The chain employs TRBV14 and TRBJ2-6; D not certain. The CDR3 has 15 residues. Germline CDR1 is SGHDN and CDR2 is FVKESK. The germline V and J ends were trimmed by 5 bases and 0 bases, with 8 bases remaining between them. CDR3 DNA: TGTGCCAGCAGCTGGCAAGTCTCTGGGGCCAACGTCCTGACTTTC. Protein sequence: CASSWQVSGANVLTF.

This clonotype was seen repeatedly, ten times or more. V usage is TRBV28 and J usage is TRBJ1-1; D not certain. V was trimmed by 6 bases and J by 0 bases, leaving 11 bases between them. Germline CDR1 is MDHEN and CDR2 is SYDVKM. The CDR3 length is 14 residues. CDR3 in amino acids: CASSLRGLNTEAFF. The CDR3 DNA follows: TGTGCCAGCAGCCTCAGAGGTTTGAACACTGAAGCTTTCTTT.

The rearrangement joins TRBV20-1 to TRBJ2-7; D may be TRBD2 (5 bases). The CDR3 contains 16 residues. Germline CDR1 DFQATT, CDR2 SNEGSKA (reference sequence). The CDR3 reads CCTLAWVPGIVAGQYF. CDR3 nucleotide sequence: TGCTGCACCTTAGCCTGGGTACCGGGAATTGTGGCCGGGCAGTACTTC.

This clonotype was picked up many times. The V call is TRBV28, the J call TRBJ2-7, with 8 positions matching TRBD1. The CDR3 is made up of 13 amino acids. Germline trimming cut 7 bases from V and 2 bases from J; bases unmatched to any gene: 4. Germline lookup yields CDR1 MDHEN and CDR2 SYDVKM. For the CDR3, the DNA is TGTGCCAGCAAGTCACAGGGGGCCTACGAGCAGTACTTC. It yields the protein CASKSQGAYEQYF.

The chain carries TRBV20-1 and TRBJ2-7, with 8 bases identical to TRBD1. Looked up from germline, CDR1 is DFQATT and CDR2 is SNEGSKA (reference sequence). V shed 4 bases, J shed 0 bases, and the junction held 8 bases outside the gene matches. The CDR3 totals 15 residues. This CDR3 reads CSAKHRDRYSYEQYF. The CDR3 nucleotides read TGCAGTGCTAAACACCGGGACAGGTACTCCTACGAGCAGTACTTC.

This clonotype was seen a handful of times. This chain connects TRBV5-1 to TRBJ2-1, with 11 bases matching TRBD2. The CDR3 extends over 15 amino acids. CDR1 is SGHRS, CDR2 YFSETQ, per germline. V was pared by 1 base and J by 8 bases, with 5 bases of the junction left unmatched. CDR3 loop: CASSLRLAGGYEQFF. Written as DNA, the CDR3 is TGCGCCAGCAGCTTGAGGTTAGCGGGAGGGTATGAGCAGTTCTTC. The full variable domain, completed using reference TRBV5-1 and TRBJ2-1, is KAGVTQTPRYLIKTRGQQVTLSCSPISGHRSVSWYQQTPGQGLQFLFEYFSETQRNKGNFPGRFSGRQFSNSRSEMNVSTLELGDSALYLCASSLRLAGGYEQFFGPGTRLTVL.

This clonotype was seen repeatedly, ten times or more. The rearrangement links TRBV3-1 to TRBJ2-4; TRBD1 matches at 10 bases. Per germline, CDR1 LGHDT and CDR2 YNNKEL (reference sequence). V dropped 2 bases and J dropped 12; count of bases not matched to a gene: 10. The CDR3 spans 15 residues. As DNA, the CDR3 is TGTGCCAGCAGCCAACGGAGACAGGGGGCGCCTACTCAGTACTTC. Translating gives CASSQRRQGAPTQYF.

This clonotype was counted ten times or more. The rearrangement uses TRBV7-2 and TRBJ2-1, with D maybe TRBD1 (5 bases). The CDR3 is made up of 14 amino acids. The ends were cut back, 5 bases at V and 2 bases at J, with 10 bases in the middle. Germline CDR1 and CDR2: SGHTA and FQGNSA. CDR3 DNA: TGTGCCAGCAGCCCAGGGTACGCCTACAATGAGCAGTTCTTC. Amino acid sequence: CASSPGYAYNEQFF.

This clonotype has at least ten counts. The chain is built from TRBV6-1 and TRBJ2-3; D gene ambiguous. CDR1 MNHNS and CDR2 SASEGT come from the germline V gene. Trimming removed 5 bases from V and 3 bases from J, with 12 bases in between. This CDR3 is built from 14 residues. The CDR3 region is CASSQMLPTDTQYF. CDR3 in DNA: TGTGCCAGCAGTCAAATGTTACCTACAGATACGCAGTATTTT.

Turning to this clonotype: At one end, the junction sequence differs from germline, possibly due to a read error. This chain uses TRBV20-1 with TRBJ2-4; tentative D call: TRBD1 (6 bases). Germline loops: CDR1 DFQATT, CDR2 SNEGSKA (reference sequence). The CDR3 is 15 residues long. Here the CDR3 reads CCARDQGLAKNIQYF. In DNA form, the CDR3 reads TGCTGTGCTAGAGATCAGGGGCTAGCCAAAAACATTCAGTACTTC.

In its sample, this clonotype was seen a few times. A much larger clone lies one base from this, so it may be a read error. The chain uses TRBV29-1 and TRBJ2-5, with 7 nucleotides matching TRBD2. CDR1 is SQVTM and CDR2 is ANQGSEA in the germline V gene. The V and J ends lost 1 base and 5 bases, in that order; junction bases with no gene match: 1. The CDR3 is made up of 12 amino acids. The CDR3 bases are TGCAGCGTTGAAGTCGGGAGGGAGACCCAGTACTTC. Amino acids: CSVEVGRETQYF.

The V and J genes are TRBV15 and TRBJ2-5; 8 bases fit TRBD2. The V gene's germline CDR1 is LNHNV and CDR2 YYDKDF (reference sequence). This CDR3 is built from 16 residues. Unmatched junction bases numbered 8, after V lost 0 bases and J lost 5 bases. The CDR3 spells CATSRDPGLAWETQYF. The CDR3 coding sequence is TGTGCCACCAGCAGAGACCCCGGACTAGCCTGGGAGACCCAGTACTTC.

This clonotype was counted many times. The rearrangement links TRBV4-2 to TRBJ2-7; tentatively, D is TRBD1 or TRBD2 (6 bases each). This CDR3 has 16 amino acids. V lost 0 bases to trimming and J lost 2 bases, with 14 bases between them. Germline CDR1 reads LGHNA; CDR2 reads YNFKEQ. The CDR3 here is CASSQDRRGAAYEQYF. The CDR3 coding sequence is TGTGCCAGCAGCCAAGATCGGAGGGGGGCGGCCTACGAGCAGTACTTC.

This clonotype occurred a few times. The chain combines TRBV7-3 with TRBJ2-7; 12 bases are shared with TRBD2. With 5 bases clipped from V and 2 bases from J, the junction kept 4 bases outside the gene matches. This CDR3 is 15 amino acids long. Looked up from germline, CDR1 is SGHTA and CDR2 is FQGTGA. The CDR3 spells CASSAGTSGPYEQYF. The DNA of the CDR3 is TGTGCCAGCAGCGCAGGGACTAGCGGGCCCTACGAGCAGTACTTC.

The rearrangement joins TRBV4-2 to TRBJ2-3; tentatively, D is TRBD2 (5 bases). CDR1 is LGHNA and CDR2 is YNFKEQ in the germline V gene. There are 16 residues in the CDR3. The V gene lost 0 bases and the J gene lost 0 bases, with 10 bases spanning the gap. CDR3 sequence reads: CASSQESSGSTDTQYF. The CDR3 DNA follows: TGTGCCAGCAGCCAAGAGTCCAGCGGCAGCACAGATACGCAGTATTTT.

This clonotype was counted many times. The V call is TRBV6-5, the J call TRBJ2-3; D possibly corresponds to TRBD2 (6 bases). The germline V and J ends were trimmed by 10 bases and 1 base, with 12 bases remaining between them. Germline V lookup: CDR1 MNHEY, CDR2 SVGAGI. This CDR3 contains 13 residues. The CDR3 nucleotides read TGTGCCACACTAGCCGCTGGCACAGATACGCAGTATTTT. It translates to CATLAAGTDTQYF.

The sample holds many counts of this clonotype. This chain uses TRBV12-3 or TRBV12-4 with TRBJ2-1, with TRBD2 identical over 10 bases. V lost 5 bases to trimming and J lost 3 bases; unmatched junction nucleotides: 1. The CDR3 runs to 14 residues. CDR3 sequence: CASSTSGIYNEQFF. The CDR3 DNA reads as TGTGCCAGCAGTACTAGCGGGATCTACAATGAGCAGTTCTTC.

The table lists this clonotype with many counts. The gene calls are TRBV3-1 and TRBJ1-1, with D uncertain. CDR3 size: 18 residues. The germline V gene encodes CDR1 LGHDT and CDR2 YNNKEL (reference sequence). Trimming left V 0 bases short and J 0 bases short, with 17 bases between. The CDR3 DNA reads TGTGCCAGCAGCCAAGACTCACAGATCAAGCTCTTGAACACTGAAGCTTTCTTT. Translated: CASSQDSQIKLLNTEAFF.

The table lists this clonotype with many counts. CDR3 sequence (DNA): TGTGCCAGCAGCTTTGGGATGAACACTGAAGCTTTCTTT. This sequence encodes CASSFGMNTEAFF. The V gene is TRBV7-9, the J gene TRBJ1-1; unclear D gene. Germline-derived CDR1 and CDR2 are SEHNR and FQNEAQ (reference sequence). V was clipped by 3 bases and J by 0 bases, with 5 bases between them. The CDR3 extends over 13 amino acids.